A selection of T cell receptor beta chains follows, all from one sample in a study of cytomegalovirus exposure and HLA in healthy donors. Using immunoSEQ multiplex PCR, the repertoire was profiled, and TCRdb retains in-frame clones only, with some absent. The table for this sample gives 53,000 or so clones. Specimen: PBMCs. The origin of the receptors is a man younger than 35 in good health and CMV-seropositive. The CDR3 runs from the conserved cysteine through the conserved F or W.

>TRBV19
CASSIDRPGVGYTF
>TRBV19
CASSIDGRGYQETQYF
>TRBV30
CAWNSGRAWETQYF
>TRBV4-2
CASSRDRETGNTIYF
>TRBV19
CASSVGTGTYEQYF
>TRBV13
CASSRDPNGYTF
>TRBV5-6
CASSLRRGDRPQHF
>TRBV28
CASTPAGLSYNEQFF
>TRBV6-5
CASSLDRGSNQPQHF
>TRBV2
CASTKDGIEAFF
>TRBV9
CASSGADTSYEQYF
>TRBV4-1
CASSQGSRLAAQETQYF
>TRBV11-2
CASSGRDIGGTGELFF
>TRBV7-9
CASTTGGGTDTQYF
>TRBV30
CAWSGDRVFVRNTIYF
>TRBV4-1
CASSQAGGGHEQYF
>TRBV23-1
CASSQTPTNYGYTF
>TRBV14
CASSRTSGRTYNEQFF
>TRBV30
CAWSVMGASTDTQYF
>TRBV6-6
CASSLGLAGGDTQYF
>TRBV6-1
CASSAGTGEIQPQHF
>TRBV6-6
CASKVRDKNNYGYTF
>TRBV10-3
CAISRGDQPQHF
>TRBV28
CASSLGTGNYGYTF
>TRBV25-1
CASSDSAGGPNHEQFF
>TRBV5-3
CASSSIRRDRTEAFF
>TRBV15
CATSRDYGYEQYF
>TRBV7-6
CASSFPPDRANTEAFF
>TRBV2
CASSRQGIQPQHF
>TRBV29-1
CSVRTGRETQYF
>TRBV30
CAWAMHDSGTEAFF
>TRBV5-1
CASSPRQGAYEQYF
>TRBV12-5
CASGPRTRGTYEQYF
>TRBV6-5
CASKNGQPYSYEQYF
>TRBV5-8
CASSLWWDSSTNYGYTF
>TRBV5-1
CASSPGLAGGQETQYF
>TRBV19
CASSIKGGDTEAFF
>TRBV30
CAWSVRELSYEQYF
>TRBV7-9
CASSSPDTPYGYTF
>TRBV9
CASSVRGDTQYF
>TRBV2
CASSEGTYTDTQYF
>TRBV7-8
CASSPRSSATYGYTF